A single sample gave rise to the 9 T cell receptor beta chains below, sequenced in a study of vaccination and CD4 T cells after COVID-19. A single record per CDR3 protein comes from TCRdb applying MiXCR to the PCR reads. Of tens of thousands of distinct CDR3 sequences detected, more than 45% appear once; the ten largest clones hold just under 1%. This specimen was CD4+ T cells from blood, taken before SARS-CoV-2 vaccination. These receptors originate from a human donor who had recovered from COVID-19.

The chain employs TRBV7-2 and TRBJ1-2; maybe TRBD1 (5 bases). Per germline, CDR1 SGHTA and CDR2 FQGNSA. Trimming took off 4 bases at V and 1 base at J, with 7 bases between the two ends. The CDR3 sequence is 13 residues long. CDR3 DNA sequence: TGTGCCAGCAGCTACGACAGTAACTATGGCTACACCTTC. This translates into CASSYDSNYGYTF.

This clonotype was seen just once. The chain combines TRBV10-3 with TRBJ2-7, with TRBD2 matching 13 bases. CDR1 and CDR2 (germline): ENHRY, SYGVKD. The V segment lost 10 bases and the J segment 5 bases; nucleotides outside the gene matches: 5. The CDR3 is 13 amino acids. The CDR3, as DNA: TGTGCCACTGGACTAGCGGGAGCCGACGAGCAGTACTTC. Translated, it gives CATGLAGADEQYF.

This chain links TRBV12-3 or TRBV12-4 with TRBJ1-2, with D uncertain. The CDR3 loop spans 12 amino acids. Trimming took 7 bases from V and 4 from J, leaving 10 bases between them. The CDR3, as DNA: TGTGCCAGCACTCGCAGCGTCTATGGCTACACCTTC. This codes for CASTRSVYGYTF.

V gene TRBV20-1 combines with J gene TRBJ1-1; D not resolved. The germline V gene has CDR1 DFQATT and CDR2 SNEGSKA (reference sequence). V lost 6 bases to trimming and J lost 4 bases, with 12 bases between them. This CDR3 region has 12 residues. In DNA, the CDR3 is TGCAGTGCCGATCCACGGGGCACTGAAGCTTTCTTT. It yields the protein CSADPRGTEAFF.

The chain combines TRBV6-5 with TRBJ2-6; D is perhaps TRBD1 or TRBD2 (5 bases each). Trimming removed 0 bases from V and 1 base from J, with 19 bases in between. Germline CDR1 MNHEY, CDR2 SVGAGI. This CDR3 contains 20 residues. The DNA of the CDR3 is TGTGCCAGCAGTTACTCGATTTTCAGGGAAGGGAGTTCTGGGGCCAACGTCCTGACTTTC. Amino acids: CASSYSIFREGSSGANVLTF.

J is TRBJ2-3 and V is TRBV2; no definite D call. CDR1 is SNHLY, CDR2 FYNNEI, per germline. V lost 7 bases and J lost 1, with 3 bases in between. This CDR3 contains 11 residues. The CDR3 here is CASTRTDTQYF. DNA for the CDR3: TGTGCCAGCACACGCACAGATACGCAGTATTTT.

The chain links TRBV27 to TRBJ2-1; D is unresolved. The CDR3 sequence is 13 residues long. Germline V gene lookup returns CDR1 MNHEY and CDR2 SMNVEV (reference sequence). V was trimmed by 0 bases and J by 7 bases, leaving 7 bases between them. The CDR3 region is CASSLSPRNEQFF. DNA of the CDR3: TGTGCCAGCAGTTTATCACCCCGTAATGAGCAGTTCTTC.

This clonotype was recorded a few times. The chain has TRBV20-1 and TRBJ2-3; no clear D gene. CDR1 and CDR2 from the germline V gene are DFQATT and SNEGSKA (reference sequence). V was shortened by 3 bases and J by 1 base, with 14 bases between the two germline ends. The CDR3 loop spans 15 amino acids. The CDR3 is CSASSLGQGTDTQYF. In DNA, the CDR3 is TGCAGTGCTAGCTCTCTAGGGCAGGGCACAGATACGCAGTATTTT.

V usage is TRBV19 and J usage is TRBJ1-6; D uncertain. CDR1 and CDR2 (germline): LNHDA, SQIVND (reference sequence). V gave up 2 bases and J gave up 7 bases, with 3 bases separating them. The CDR3 contains 12 residues. The CDR3 spells CASSIRNSPLHF. The DNA of the CDR3 is TGTGCCAGTAGTATAAGGAATTCACCCCTCCACTTT.